The subject of this entry is one TCR beta chain. The CDR3 totals 14 residues. The germline CDR1 and CDR2 sequences are LGHNA and YNFKEQ. Trimming shortened V by 4 bases and J by 1 base, and 10 bases separated the two germline ends. Each CDR3 protein gets one entry after TCRdb re-called the RT-PCR reads with MiXCR. Among hundreds of thousands of distinct CDR3 sequences listed, 14% were seen once. This chain links TRBV4-2 with TRBJ1-2, with D maybe TRBD1 (5 bases). The receptor was isolated from a female donor in good health, serving as a healthy control. Material for sequencing was memory CD4+ T cells from blood. The CDR3 DNA follows: TGTGCCAGCAGCCCCCCAAGGGGTAACTATGGCTACACCTTC. Protein: CASSPPRGNYGYTF.